The entry below describes one T cell receptor (beta chain). No antigen is known for it. The CDR3 totals 16 residues. Germline V CDR1 and CDR2: MGHRA, YSYEKL. This sample was included in a study of CXCR3-negative and CXCR3-positive naive CD8 T cells. Overall study results and limits: Naive CXCR3-positive cells had TRB CDR3s more hydrophobic than those of CXCR3-negative naive cells.

All TRB cDNA libraries came from 5' RACE performed with UMI labels. Following a re-call of the 5' RACE reads, TCRdb has one entry per CDR3 protein and lacks DNA. This table lists 140,000 to 150,000 distinct CDR3 sequences. The genes are TRBV4-1 and TRBJ2-3; the D call of TRBD2 rests on TCRdb alone, since no DNA is present to check it. The sample was naive CXCR3+ CD8+ T cells from blood. The subset was: CD45RO-CCR7+CD27+CD95- naive CD8+ T cells expressing CXCR3 (TNR3+). The clonotype originates from a human donor in good health. Some clones in this sample may be carry-over from other donors' samples. CDR3 residues: CASSRSGGPSTDTQYF.